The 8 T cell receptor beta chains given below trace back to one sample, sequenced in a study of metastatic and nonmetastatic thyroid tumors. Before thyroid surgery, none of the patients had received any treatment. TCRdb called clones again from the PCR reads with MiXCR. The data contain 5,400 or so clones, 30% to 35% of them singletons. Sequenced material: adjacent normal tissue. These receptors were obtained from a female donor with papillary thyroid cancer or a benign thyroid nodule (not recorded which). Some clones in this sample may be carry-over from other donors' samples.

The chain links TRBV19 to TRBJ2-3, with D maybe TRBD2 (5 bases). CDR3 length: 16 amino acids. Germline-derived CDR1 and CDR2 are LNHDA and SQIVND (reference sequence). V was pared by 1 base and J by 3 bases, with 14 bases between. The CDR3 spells CASSIASGLRTDTQYF. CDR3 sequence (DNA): TGTGCCAGTAGTATAGCATCGGGGTTGAGGACAGATACGCAGTATTTT.

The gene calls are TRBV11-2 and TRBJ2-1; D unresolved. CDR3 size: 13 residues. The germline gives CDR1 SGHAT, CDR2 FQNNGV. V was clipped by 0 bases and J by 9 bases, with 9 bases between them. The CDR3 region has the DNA TGTGCCAGCAGCTTAGATCGAGTGGCTGAGCAGTTCTTC. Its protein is CASSLDRVAEQFF. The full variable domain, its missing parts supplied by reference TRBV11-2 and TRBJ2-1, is EAGVAQSPRYKIIEKRQSVAFWCNPISGHATLYWYQQILGQGPKLLIQFQNNGVVDDSQLPKDRFSAERLKGVDSTLKIQPAKLEDSAVYLCASSLDRVAEQFFGPGTRLTVL.

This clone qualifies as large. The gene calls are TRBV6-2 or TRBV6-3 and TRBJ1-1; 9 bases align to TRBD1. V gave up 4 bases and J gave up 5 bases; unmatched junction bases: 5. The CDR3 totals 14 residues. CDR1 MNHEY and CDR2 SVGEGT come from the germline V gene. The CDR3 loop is CASSLLQGATEAFF. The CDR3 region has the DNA TGTGCCAGCAGTTTATTACAGGGGGCGACTGAAGCTTTCTTT.

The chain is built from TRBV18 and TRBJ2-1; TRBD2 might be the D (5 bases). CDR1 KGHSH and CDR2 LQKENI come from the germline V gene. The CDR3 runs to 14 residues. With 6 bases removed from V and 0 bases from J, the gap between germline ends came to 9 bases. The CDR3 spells CASSPAGSYNEQFF. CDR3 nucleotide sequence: TGTGCCAGCTCCCCTGCGGGCTCCTACAATGAGCAGTTCTTC.

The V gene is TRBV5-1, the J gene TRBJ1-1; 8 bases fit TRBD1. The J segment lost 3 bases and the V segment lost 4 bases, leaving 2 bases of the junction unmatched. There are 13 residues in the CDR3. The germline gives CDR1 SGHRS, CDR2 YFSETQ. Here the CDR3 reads CASSETGDTEAFF. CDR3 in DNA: TGCGCCAGCAGCGAGACAGGGGACACTGAAGCTTTCTTT.

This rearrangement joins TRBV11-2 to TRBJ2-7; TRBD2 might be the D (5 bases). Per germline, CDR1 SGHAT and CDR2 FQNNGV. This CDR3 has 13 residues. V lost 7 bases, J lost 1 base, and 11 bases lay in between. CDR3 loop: CASNPRESYEQYF. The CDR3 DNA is TGTGCCAGCAACCCGAGGGAGTCCTACGAGCAGTACTTC.

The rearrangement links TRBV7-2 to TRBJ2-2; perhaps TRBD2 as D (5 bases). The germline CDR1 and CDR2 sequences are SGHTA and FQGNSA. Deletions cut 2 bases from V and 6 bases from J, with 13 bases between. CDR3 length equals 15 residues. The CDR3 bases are TGTGCCAGCAGCTTACAGCGGTCTGTTTCCGGGGAGCTGTTTTTT. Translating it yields CASSLQRSVSGELFF.

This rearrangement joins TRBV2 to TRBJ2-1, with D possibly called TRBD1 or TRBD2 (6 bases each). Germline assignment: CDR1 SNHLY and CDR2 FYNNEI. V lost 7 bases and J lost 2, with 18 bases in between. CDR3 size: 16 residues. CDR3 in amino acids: CASNQGGTPAYNEQFF. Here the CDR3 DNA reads TGTGCCAGCAACCAAGGGGGGACTCCCGCCTACAATGAGCAGTTCTTC.